This record looks at one T cell receptor beta chain sequence and its context. Its antigen is currently unknown. Through a sample-barcoded 5' primer and a J-beta primer mix, a second PCR was run for roughly 6 to 12 cycles. TCRdb re-called the 5' RACE reads through MiXCR, storing one row per CDR3 protein. The sample consists of 980,000 or so distinct CDR3 sequences, under 50% of them appearing once. This sample is drawn from a study of blood T cells in healthy people across ages. Findings and limits, study-wide: Fewer expanded clones and more diversity marked long-lived versus aged donors. Unsorted PBMCs ruled out conclusive naive versus antigen-experienced comparison. Per million T cells, TCR beta diversity dropped about linearly as age rose.

Trimming at V came to 6 bases and at J to 7 bases, leaving 10 bases not matched to a gene. The CDR3 sequence is 13 residues long. Germline assignment: CDR1 DFQATT and CDR2 SNEGSKA (reference sequence). The chain has TRBV20-1 and TRBJ2-7, with 9 bases aligning to TRBD1. Sequencing was carried out using blood. The clonotype originates from a man aged 30 to 39 in good health. CDR3 sequence reads: CSADRGILNEQYF. The CDR3 region has the DNA TGCAGTGCAGACAGGGGGATTTTGAATGAGCAGTACTTC.